These T cell receptor beta chains were read from a single sample in a study of cytomegalovirus exposure and HLA in healthy donors. This table comes from immunoSEQ multiplex PCR, and its TCRdb copy is limited to in-frame clones, with some not included. Of 130,000 to 150,000 clones in the sample, over 75% were seen once. Material: PBMCs. The source of these receptors is a woman aged 50 to 65 in good health and CMV-seropositive. CDR3s include the opening cysteine and the closing phenylalanine or tryptophan. A D gene is named only where the DNA matches it firmly. Size values are once, few and many counts, or a class for expanded clones, and some rows have none.

>few|TRBV20-1|.|11|TRBJ1-1
CSAKGDTEAFF
TGCAGTGCTAAAGGGGATACTGAAGCTTTCTTT
>once|TRBV9|.|15|TRBJ1-1
CASTEGGGDDTEAFF
TGTGCCAGCACCGAGGGCGGTGGGGATGACACTGAAGCTTTCTTT
>.|TRBV6-5|.|12|TRBJ1-1
CASSIGRTEAFF
TGTGCCAGCAGTATCGGGAGGACTGAAGCTTTCTTT
>.|TRBV12-5|.|18|TRBJ1-6
CASGLGRLPSSYNSPLHF
TGTGCTAGTGGTTTGGGGAGACTCCCCAGCTCCTATAATTCACCCCTCCACTTT
>.|TRBV10-1|.|13|TRBJ1-1
CASSRPMRAEAFF
TGCGCCAGCAGCAGGCCCATGCGGGCTGAAGCTTTCTTT
>.|TRBV19|TRBD2|14|TRBJ2-1
CASMTSGGYNEQFF
TGTGCCAGTATGACTAGCGGGGGGTACAATGAGCAGTTCTTC
>.|TRBV10-3|.|14|TRBJ1-2
CAISNTGSNYGYTF
TGTGCCATCAGTAACACAGGGTCCAACTATGGCTACACCTTC
>.|TRBV10-3|.|15|TRBJ1-2
CAISAQEGMYYGYTF
TGTGCCATCAGTGCCCAAGAGGGCATGTATTATGGCTACACCTTC
>.|TRBV4-2|TRBD2|16|TRBJ2-1
CASSQEAGLGYNEQFF
TGTGCCAGCAGCCAAGAAGCGGGACTAGGGTACAATGAGCAGTTCTTC
>.|TRBV5-8|.|14|TRBJ2-1
CASSPEGGTGSQFF
TGTGCCAGCAGCCCAGAGGGGGGGACCGGGAGTCAGTTCTTC
>.|TRBV2|.|13|TRBJ1-2
CASSPGQSYGYTF
TGTGCCAGCAGTCCGGGACAAAGCTATGGCTACACCTTC
>.|TRBV30|TRBD1|14|TRBJ2-2
CARPGQGNTGELFF
TGTGCCCGACCGGGACAGGGGAACACCGGGGAGCTGTTTTTT
>few|TRBV5-4|TRBD1|14|TRBJ2-5
CASSSRGSQETQYF
TGTGCCAGCAGCTCCAGGGGGTCTCAAGAGACCCAGTACTTC
>.|TRBV6-5|TRBD1|14|TRBJ2-7
CASRRDRTAYEQYF
TGTGCCAGCAGGAGGGACAGGACAGCCTACGAGCAGTACTTC
>once|TRBV11-2|.|14|TRBJ2-2
CASSRGPGTGELFF
TGTGCCAGCAGCCGCGGACCAGGGACCGGGGAGCTGTTTTTT
>.|TRBV2|.|16|TRBJ1-6
CASSEAASLRGSPLHF
TGTGCCAGCAGTGAAGCAGCCAGCCTCCGGGGATCACCCCTCCACTTT
>.|TRBV4-3|TRBD1|15|TRBJ2-7
CASSQDLGTVSEQYF
TGCGCCAGCAGCCAAGATTTGGGGACAGTTTCCGAGCAGTACTTC
>.|TRBV7-3|.|17|TRBJ2-1
CASSSLRAGSSYNEQFF
TGTGCCAGCAGCTCCCTCCGGGCCGGGAGCTCCTACAATGAGCAGTTCTTC
>.|TRBV4-3|TRBD1|17|TRBJ2-6
CASSLNSGTGGSNVLTF
TGCGCCAGCAGCCTAAATTCCGGGACAGGGGGATCCAACGTCCTGACTTTC
>few|TRBV30|.|14|TRBJ1-3
CAWGQVFSGNTIYF
TGTGCCTGGGGACAAGTGTTCTCTGGAAACACCATATATTTT
>few|TRBV5-8|.|14|TRBJ1-6
CASSSGIYNSPLHF
TGTGCCAGCAGCTCGGGAATTTATAATTCACCCCTCCACTTT
>.|TRBV7-3|TRBD1|15|TRBJ2-1
CASSSGQGAYNEQFF
TGTGCCAGCAGCTCTGGACAGGGGGCCTACAATGAGCAGTTCTTC
>.|TRBV19|TRBD2|15|TRBJ2-7
CASSETSGSVYEQYF
TGTGCCAGTAGTGAAACTAGCGGTAGCGTCTACGAGCAGTACTTC
>.|TRBV7-2|TRBD1|16|TRBJ2-6
CASSMTGGAGANVLTF
TGTGCCAGCAGCATGACAGGGGGCGCTGGGGCCAACGTCCTGACTTTC
>.|TRBV6-5|TRBD1|14|TRBJ2-7
CASNVGTEYYEQYF
TGTGCCAGCAACGTCGGGACAGAGTACTACGAGCAGTACTTC
>.|TRBV7-9|.|15|TRBJ1-5
CASSLAGVGNQPQHF
TGTGCCAGCAGCTTAGCAGGGGTTGGTAATCAGCCCCAGCATTTT
>few|TRBV30|.|13|TRBJ1-5
CAWNREGNQPQHF
TGTGCCTGGAACAGGGAGGGTAATCAGCCCCAGCATTTT
>.|TRBV4-3|.|12|TRBJ1-2
CASSKQGYGYTF
TGCGCCAGCAGCAAGCAGGGCTATGGCTACACCTTC
>.|TRBV6-6|.|14|TRBJ2-7
CASTPAGGFYEQYF
TGTGCCAGCACCCCGGCAGGAGGGTTCTACGAGCAGTACTTC
>.|TRBV14|.|10|TRBJ2-1
CASSSRGQFF
TGTGCCAGCAGCTCACGAGGGCAGTTCTTC
>.|TRBV6-1|.|15|TRBJ2-2
CASSNRGGNTGELFF
TGTGCCAGCAGTAACAGGGGAGGGAACACCGGGGAGCTGTTTTTT
>.|TRBV28|.|13|TRBJ1-1
CAVGRGAHTEAFF
TGTGCCGTGGGGAGGGGGGCGCACACTGAAGCTTTCTTT
>.|TRBV2|.|16|TRBJ2-5
CASSSWKGEHAETQYF
TGTGCCAGCAGTAGCTGGAAGGGGGAGCACGCGGAGACCCAGTACTTC
>.|TRBV14|TRBD1|16|TRBJ2-5
CASSHFMTGTQETQYF
TGTGCCAGCAGCCACTTTATGACAGGGACCCAAGAGACCCAGTACTTC
>.|TRBV10-3|.|16|TRBJ1-2
CAISESSQATNYGYTF
TGTGCCATCAGTGAGTCTTCCCAGGCCACTAACTATGGCTACACCTTC
>once|TRBV2|TRBD2|15|TRBJ2-5
CASRRGGGGVETQYF
TGTGCCAGCAGGCGGGGGGGCGGAGGGGTAGAGACCCAGTACTTC
>.|TRBV7-9|TRBD1|15|TRBJ1-6
CASSLEGTANSPLHF
TGTGCCAGCAGCCTAGAAGGGACAGCGAATTCACCCCTCCACTTT
>few|TRBV5-8|TRBD1|13|TRBJ2-7
CASSRTGTYEQYF
TGTGCCAGCAGCCGGACAGGGACCTACGAGCAGTACTTC
>.|TRBV4-3|TRBD1|15|TRBJ2-7
CASSQAPTGGYEQYF
TGCGCCAGCAGCCAAGCCCCGACAGGGGGCTACGAGCAGTACTTC
>.|TRBV28|.|16|TRBJ1-6
CASSPFVRRANSPLHF
TGTGCCAGCAGTCCCTTCGTGCGCAGGGCTAATTCACCCCTCCACTTT